Listed below are T cell receptor beta chains from one sample, sequenced in a study of response to subunit inactivated influenza vaccine. One entry per CDR3 protein, called by TCRdb with MiXCR from the RT-PCR reads. The table includes over 650,000 distinct CDR3 sequences, around 18% detected once. Specimen: PBMCs from blood, collected around 5 days after vaccination. The receptors shown here come from a man over 45 who received an inactivated influenza vaccine. The CDR3 runs from the conserved cysteine through the conserved F or W. D genes are given only for firm matches. The size entry is marked missing in some rows and otherwise reads once, few, many or a size class.

V	J	size	D	CDR3	DNA
TRBV5-1	TRBJ2-5	NA	NA	CASNLGGAQYF	TGCGCCAGCAATCTTGGCGGGGCCCAGTACTTC
TRBV4-2	TRBJ1-1	few	NA	CASSQDSGTMDGAFF	TGTGCCAGCAGCCAAGATTCTGGGACAATGGACGGGGCTTTCTTT
TRBV6-5	TRBJ1-2	few	TRBD1	CASSYSVWQGAGLYGYTF	TGTGCCAGCAGTTACTCGGTCTGGCAGGGGGCCGGACTTTATGGCTACACCTTC
TRBV10-2	TRBJ2-3	many	NA	CASRGDRLADTQYF	TGCGCCAGCAGAGGCGATAGATTGGCAGATACGCAGTATTTT
TRBV12-3/TRBV12-4	TRBJ2-2	many	NA	CASSLGPGTGELFF	TGTGCCAGCAGTTTAGGTCCGGGGACCGGGGAGCTGTTTTTT
TRBV4-1	TRBJ2-7	few	TRBD1	CASSQDRDRFYEQYF	TGCGCCAGCAGCCAAGATAGGGACAGGTTCTACGAGCAGTACTTC
TRBV5-5	TRBJ2-1	many	TRBD1	CASSHRGLNSDEQFF	TGTGCCAGCAGCCACAGGGGTTTAAATTCGGATGAGCAGTTCTTC
TRBV29-1	TRBJ1-1	NA	NA	CSVAEGSETEAFF	TGCAGCGTTGCCGAAGGGTCAGAGACTGAAGCTTTCTTT
TRBV4-2	TRBJ2-7	few	NA	CASSQYPALGGYEQYF	TGTGCCAGCAGCCAATATCCGGCGCTAGGAGGATACGAGCAGTACTTC
TRBV20-1	TRBJ1-3	NA	NA	CSATRDNSGNTIYF	TGCAGTGCTACCCGGGACAACTCTGGAAACACCATATATTTT
TRBV7-9	TRBJ1-1	NA	NA	CASTTTVKNTEAFF	TGTGCCAGCACGACAACAGTGAAGAACACTGAAGCTTTCTTT
TRBV15	TRBJ2-1	NA	NA	CATSSGGLAYSYNEQFF	TGTGCCACCAGCAGTGGCGGTCTAGCGTATTCCTACAATGAGCAGTTCTTC
TRBV7-9	TRBJ2-2	NA	TRBD2	CASSVTTSGSDTGELFF	TGTGCCAGCAGCGTCACGACTAGCGGGAGCGATACCGGGGAGCTGTTTTTT
TRBV4-1	TRBJ1-5	NA	NA	CASSQERGGQSNQPQHF	TGCGCCAGCAGCCAAGAACGTGGGGGGCAGAGCAATCAGCCCCAGCATTTT
TRBV3-1	TRBJ1-3	NA	NA	CASSQDLGISGNTIYF	TGTGCCAGCAGCCAAGATTTAGGGATCTCTGGAAACACCATATATTTT
TRBV20-1	TRBJ1-2	many	NA	CSAVVGGYTF	TGCAGTGCTGTAGTGGGAGGCTACACCTTC
TRBV9	TRBJ2-5	NA	TRBD2	CASSVDSGSETQYF	TGTGCCAGCAGCGTAGATAGCGGGAGCGAGACCCAGTACTTC
TRBV7-8	TRBJ1-1	few	NA	CASSEDRNTEAFF	TGTGCCAGCAGCGAAGACAGGAACACTGAAGCTTTCTTT
TRBV7-2	TRBJ1-1	NA	NA	CASRGRDTEAFF	TGTGCCAGCCGCGGCAGGGACACTGAAGCTTTCTTT
TRBV20-1	TRBJ1-1	NA	TRBD1	CSAPRTGPVTEAFF	TGCAGTGCTCCGCGGACAGGTCCGGTCACTGAAGCTTTCTTT
TRBV27	TRBJ1-1	NA	NA	CASSFYLGTEAFF	TGTGCCAGCAGTTTTTATCTGGGGACTGAAGCTTTCTTT
TRBV4-2	TRBJ1-4	NA	NA	CASSQDRGRVGEKLFF	TGTGCCAGCAGCCAAGATCGTGGGAGGGTAGGTGAAAAACTGTTTTTT
TRBV4-1	TRBJ2-3	few	TRBD1	CASSQAFKGQHTQYF	TGCGCCAGCAGCCAAGCCTTTAAGGGACAGCATACGCAGTATTTT
TRBV7-9	TRBJ1-5	NA	NA	CASSLGRSQPQHF	TGTGCCAGCAGCTTAGGCCGAAGTCAGCCCCAGCATTTT
TRBV10-3	TRBJ2-5	few	TRBD2	CATKTSGGLQETQYF	TGTGCCACTAAGACTAGCGGGGGGCTTCAAGAGACCCAGTACTTC
TRBV29-1	TRBJ2-5	few	TRBD1	CSGGDRAETQYF	TGCAGCGGGGGAGACAGGGCCGAGACCCAGTACTTC
TRBV10-3	TRBJ2-7	NA	TRBD1	CATTGQGDYEQYF	TGTGCCACCACGGGACAGGGGGATTACGAGCAGTACTTC
TRBV20-1	TRBJ2-5	NA	NA	CSASTLAETQYF	TGCAGTGCTAGTACGTTGGCAGAGACCCAGTACTTC
TRBV27	TRBJ1-1	NA	NA	CASSQWGESDTEAFF	TGTGCCAGCAGCCAGTGGGGGGAGTCGGACACTGAAGCTTTCTTT
TRBV5-8	TRBJ2-3	NA	NA	CASSPVRATDTQYF	TGTGCCAGCAGCCCAGTGAGGGCCACAGATACGCAGTATTTT
TRBV4-3	TRBJ1-2	few	NA	CASSQPGQGEDGYTF	TGCGCCAGCAGCCAACCGGGACAAGGTGAGGATGGCTACACCTTC
TRBV6-5	TRBJ2-5	few	TRBD2	CASSYRTSGGPLQYF	TGTGCCAGCAGTTACCGGACTAGCGGGGGTCCGCTCCAGTACTTC
TRBV5-1	TRBJ2-5	NA	NA	CASSATIGETQYF	TGCGCCAGCAGCGCCACTATCGGGGAGACCCAGTACTTC
TRBV6-2/TRBV6-3	TRBJ2-5	few	TRBD2	CASSYERGGQETQYF	TGTGCCAGCAGTTACGAGCGGGGGGGTCAAGAGACCCAGTACTTC
TRBV3-1	TRBJ2-7	NA	NA	CASSQDRAEQYF	TGTGCCAGCAGCCAAGACAGGGCCGAGCAGTACTTC
TRBV7-9	TRBJ2-7	NA	NA	CASSFDGFSGQYF	TGTGCCAGCAGCTTTGATGGCTTTAGTGGGCAGTACTTC
TRBV6-2/TRBV6-3	TRBJ2-5	NA	NA	CASSSSAPAKTQYF	TGTGCCAGCAGTTCGTCAGCTCCCGCAAAGACCCAGTACTTC
TRBV20-1	TRBJ1-1	few	TRBD1	CSARGWGQELLVSTEAFF	TGCAGTGCTAGGGGCTGGGGACAGGAGTTACTTGTGAGCACTGAAGCTTTCTTT
TRBV20-1	TRBJ2-5	NA	NA	CSAIKWDQETQYF	TGCAGTGCTATAAAGTGGGACCAAGAGACCCAGTACTTC
TRBV29-1	TRBJ2-1	few	TRBD2	CSCSPRGRNNEQFF	TGCAGCTGTAGCCCCCGCGGGAGGAATAATGAGCAGTTCTTC
TRBV6-5	TRBJ2-6	many	NA	CASSYLRVGGANVLTF	TGTGCCAGCAGTTACCTGCGGGTCGGTGGGGCCAACGTCCTGACTTTC
TRBV4-1	TRBJ1-5	NA	NA	CASSQDPGTRQPQHF	TGCGCCAGCAGCCAAGATCCAGGGACGAGGCAGCCCCAGCATTTT
TRBV7-2	TRBJ2-3	NA	TRBD2	CASSSRGGQDTQYF	TGTGCCAGCAGCTCGCGGGGGGGCCAAGATACGCAGTATTTT
TRBV9	TRBJ2-5	NA	NA	CASSASGQETQYF	TGTGCCAGCAGCGCCTCGGGCCAAGAGACCCAGTACTTC
TRBV7-2	TRBJ2-1	many	NA	CASCEGGLPYNEQFF	TGTGCCAGTTGTGAGGGGGGACTACCCTACAATGAGCAGTTCTTC
TRBV20-1	TRBJ1-1	NA	NA	CSASIGDREAFF	TGCAGTGCTAGTATTGGCGACCGGGAAGCTTTCTTT
TRBV7-2	TRBJ2-3	few	NA	CASSLALLLGTTDTQYF	TGTGCCAGCAGCTTAGCGCTTCTTTTGGGGACCACAGATACGCAGTATTTT
TRBV20-1	TRBJ2-3	NA	NA	CSARWGAQRTGTDTQYF	TGCAGTGCTAGATGGGGGGCCCAGCGGACAGGCACAGATACGCAGTATTTT
TRBV20-1	TRBJ2-4	NA	NA	CSAGGGSTKNIQYF	TGCAGTGCTGGGGGTGGTTCGACCAAAAACATTCAGTACTTC
TRBV27	TRBJ2-7	NA	NA	CASSLSPRGNRVPEQYF	TGTGCCAGCAGTTTATCACCCAGGGGTAACCGGGTCCCCGAGCAGTACTTC
TRBV5-5	TRBJ1-2	NA	NA	CASSLFPGPSYGYTF	TGTGCCAGCAGCTTGTTTCCGGGACCGTCGTATGGCTACACCTTC
TRBV7-2	TRBJ1-5	NA	NA	CASSPTPRQSAQHF	TGTGCCAGCAGCCCCACCCCCCGCCAATCAGCCCAGCATTTT
TRBV3-1	TRBJ1-3	few	NA	CASSQDHNTIYF	TGTGCCAGCAGCCAAGACCACAACACCATATATTTT
TRBV27	TRBJ2-4	NA	NA	CASSLDRRTYRF	TGTGCCAGCAGTTTAGACAGGAGGACCTATAGGTTC
TRBV20-1	TRBJ2-1	NA	NA	CSATPIRTLTYNEQFF	TGCAGTGCTACTCCCATTAGGACACTCACCTACAATGAGCAGTTCTTC